These 17 T cell receptor beta chains were sequenced from one sample in a study of radiation and T cells in renal cell carcinoma. The sample's time point: baseline pretreatment blood. Treatment given: 15 Gy SBRT to primary tumor, nephrectomy 4 weeks later. Sequencing used immunoSEQ multiplex PCR; TCRdb keeps in-frame clones, though not all of them. The sample consists of more than 140,000 clones, 75% to 90% of them appearing once. Sequenced material: blood, taken from a patient whose treatment included radiotherapy and nephrectomy. These receptors were obtained from a woman between 45 and 60 years old with renal cell carcinoma.

The CDR3 sequence: CASSPIRANTEAFF. The CDR3 bases are TGTGCCAGCAGTCCGATCCGGGCGAACACTGAAGCTTTCTTT. This chain connects TRBV6-5 to TRBJ1-1; D unresolved. Germline lookup yields CDR1 MNHEY and CDR2 SVGAGI. Trimming cost V 5 bases and J 1 base, with 11 bases left between them. This CDR3 has 14 amino acids.

On this clone: Different DNA sequences within this sample yield the same CDR3. The J gene is TRBJ1-1, the V gene TRBV5-1; 7 nucleotides line up with TRBD1. The CDR3 is 13 amino acids. Unmatched junction bases numbered 3, after V lost 5 bases and J lost 2 bases. Per germline, CDR1 SGHRS and CDR2 YFSETQ. CDR3 nucleotide sequence: TGCGCCAGCAGTCCAGGGGGAAACACTGAAGCTTTCTTT. Protein product: CASSPGGNTEAFF.

The rearrangement uses TRBV6-1 and TRBJ1-3; 7 bases agree with TRBD1. V lost 4 bases to trimming and J lost 1 base; unmatched junction nucleotides: 7. The CDR3 length is 16 residues. Germline V gives CDR1 MNHNS, CDR2 SASEGT. In DNA form, the CDR3 reads TGTGCCAGCAGTGTTACACCAGGGGGTTCTGGAAACACCATATATTTT. It translates to CASSVTPGGSGNTIYF.

This rearrangement joins TRBV9 to TRBJ2-7; possible D gene TRBD2, 7 bases. V was shortened by 5 bases and J by 8 bases, with 11 bases between the two germline ends. This CDR3 is 11 amino acids long. Germline V gene data show CDR1 as SGDLS and CDR2 as YYNGEE. The CDR3: CASRDGGQQYF. CDR3 DNA sequence: TGTGCCAGCAGGGACGGGGGGCAGCAGTACTTC. Looking up the rest from reference TRBV9 and TRBJ2-7 gives the full variable domain: DSGVTQTPKHLITATGQRVTLRCSPRSGDLSVYWYQQSLDQGLQFLIQYYNGEERAKGNILERFSAQQFPDLHSELNLSSLELGDSALYFCASRDGGQQYFGPGTRLTVT.

This clone was found once. The rearrangement links TRBV2 to TRBJ1-5; tentatively, D is TRBD1 (5 bases). V was cut by 7 bases and J by 0 bases, with 13 bases left in between. Germline V gene sequence: CDR1 SNHLY, CDR2 FYNNEI. The CDR3 runs 15 residues. The CDR3 sequence is CASMMDIFSNQPQHF. CDR3 DNA sequence: TGTGCCAGCATGATGGACATTTTTAGCAATCAGCCCCAGCATTTT.

The chain combines TRBV7-2 with TRBJ2-1, with TRBD1 as a possible D gene (5 bases). The CDR3 totals 12 residues. CDR1 and CDR2 (germline): SGHTA, FQGNSA. The V gene lost 6 bases and the J gene lost 8 bases, with 11 bases spanning the gap. The DNA for the CDR3 is TGTGCCAGCAGATTAATAGGGGATGAGCAGTTCTTC. This sequence encodes CASRLIGDEQFF.

The chain has TRBV19 and TRBJ2-2, with a possible D match to TRBD1 (5 bases). CDR1 is LNHDA and CDR2 is SQIVND in the germline V gene (reference sequence). Trimming took 1 base from V and 9 from J, leaving 6 bases between them. The CDR3 is 12 amino acids. CDR3 sequence (DNA): TGTGCCAGTAGTATAGGGGGCTGGGAGCTGTTTTTT. Translating gives CASSIGGWELFF.

The CDR3 region is CATAGRNNEKLFF. The CDR3 region has the DNA TGTGCCACCGCGGGCAGAAATAATGAAAAACTGTTTTTT. The chain joins TRBV15 to TRBJ1-4; no clear D. Germline CDR1 LNHNV, CDR2 YYDKDF (reference sequence). The CDR3 runs 13 residues. Between the trimmed V and J ends, which lost 8 bases and 4 bases, there was a span of 11 bases. The full variable domain, in which reference TRBV15 and TRBJ1-4 provide the parts outside the CDR3, is DAMVIQNPRYQVTQFGKPVTLSCSQTLNHNVMYWYQQKSSQAPKLLFHYYDKDFNNEADTPDNFQSRRPNTSFCFLDIRSPGLGDTAMYLCATAGRNNEKLFFGSGTQLSVL.

V and J are TRBV5-1 and TRBJ1-2; maybe TRBD1 (6 bases). V dropped 1 base and J dropped 8 bases, with 15 bases sitting between them. The CDR3 length is 14 residues. Germline V gives CDR1 SGHRS, CDR2 YFSETQ. CDR3 in amino acids: CASSLNRDGRGYTF. As DNA, the CDR3 is TGCGCCAGCAGCTTGAACAGGGATGGTCGCGGCTACACCTTC.

To note about this clone: An end of the junction differs from the germline gene, which may be a read error. The V call is TRBV6-5, the J call TRBJ1-1, with D hard to call. The V gene's germline CDR1 is MNHEY and CDR2 SVGAGI. CDR3 length: 11 residues. The DNA of the CDR3 is TGTGCCAGCCCGTCGGGTGAGGGCAGACCCTTT. Translated, it gives CASPSGEGRPF.

The genes are TRBV5-6 and TRBJ2-3; 11 nucleotides agree with TRBD2. With 0 bases clipped from V and 2 bases from J, the junction kept 8 bases outside the gene matches. This CDR3 region has 18 residues. CDR1 SGHDT and CDR2 YYEEEE come from the germline V gene. The CDR3 bases are TGTGCCAGCAGCTTGGAACTAGCGGGGGTTCTCCCCACAGATACGCAGTATTTT. Its translation is CASSLELAGVLPTDTQYF.

The chain couples TRBV5-1 to TRBJ2-3, with TRBD2 matching 9 bases. Germline assignment: CDR1 SGHRS and CDR2 YFSETQ. Trimming at V came to 1 base and at J to 5 bases, leaving 2 bases not matched to a gene. The CDR3 is 14 amino acids. The CDR3 region is CASSLSSGKDTQYF. The CDR3 DNA sequence: TGCGCCAGCAGCTTGTCTAGCGGGAAAGATACGCAGTATTTT.

The chain employs TRBV9 and TRBJ2-7; D perhaps matches TRBD2 (6 bases). The length of the CDR3 is 13 residues. CDR1 and CDR2 (germline): SGDLS, YYNGEE. The ends were cut back, 0 bases at V and 6 bases at J, with 10 bases in the middle. This chain's CDR3 is CASSVGGVGEQYF. Here the CDR3 DNA reads TGTGCCAGCAGCGTAGGGGGGGTTGGCGAGCAGTACTTC.

This rearrangement joins TRBV7-2 to TRBJ2-7, with no clear D. This CDR3 comprises 15 residues. Germline V gives CDR1 SGHTA, CDR2 FQGNSA. Trimming stripped 4 bases from V and 5 bases from J, with 18 bases between. The CDR3 protein is CASSSANTGANEQYF. In nucleotides, the CDR3 is TGTGCCAGCAGCTCCGCCAATACCGGAGCCAACGAGCAGTACTTC.

The chain joins TRBV25-1 to TRBJ1-6, with D unresolved. Trimming removed 3 bases from V and 8 bases from J, with 14 bases in between. CDR1 is MGHDK and CDR2 is SYGVNS in the germline V gene. The CDR3 consists of 15 residues. Here the CDR3 reads CASSETGGRDSPLHF. The CDR3 region has the DNA TGTGCCAGCAGTGAGACGGGAGGGAGGGATTCACCCCTCCACTTT.

This clone was recorded a few times. This chain links TRBV20-1 with TRBJ2-7; D remains unclear. The CDR3 has 10 residues. The V end was cut by 3 bases, the J end by 12 bases, with 12 bases between. CDR1 and CDR2 from the germline V gene are DFQATT and SNEGSKA (reference sequence). For the CDR3, the DNA is TGCAGTGCTAGCGACCTAGACCCGTACTTC. Amino acids: CSASDLDPYF.

CDR3 sequence: CASSLRGDETQYF. In nucleotides, the CDR3 is TGTGCCAGCAGCTTAAGAGGTGACGAGACCCAGTACTTC. The V call is TRBV7-3, the J call TRBJ2-5; D is unclear. This CDR3 region has 13 residues. With 1 base removed from V and 5 bases from J, the gap between germline ends came to 8 bases. Germline lookup yields CDR1 SGHTA and CDR2 FQGTGA. Drawing the rest from reference TRBV7-3 and TRBJ2-5, the complete variable domain is GAGVSQTPSNKVTEKGKYVELRCDPISGHTALYWYRQSLGQGPEFLIYFQGTGAADDSGLPNDRFFAVRPEGSVSTLKIQRTERGDSAVYLCASSLRGDETQYFGPGTRLLVL.